These T cell receptor beta chains were read from a single sample in a study of a mutant IDH1 vaccine in newly diagnosed glioma. Assay: immunoSEQ multiplex PCR; the TCRdb copy retains only in-frame clones and omits some. This table has about 38,000 clones, approximately 78% appearing once. This specimen consisted of PBMCs, obtained from a glioma patient treated with radiotherapy, temozolomide or both. These receptors were taken from a man between 40 and 49 years old with glioma. Some clones in this sample may be carry-over from other donors' samples. CDR3s include the opening cysteine and the closing phenylalanine or tryptophan. Each record gives: CDR3 protein, CDR3 length, J gene, V gene.

CASSQGRAGGAFF	13	TRBJ1-1	TRBV4-2
CASSHQTNTEAFF	13	TRBJ1-1	TRBV6-6
CASSPPVRGVEAFF	14	TRBJ1-1	TRBV18
CASSVAGRNTGELFF	15	TRBJ2-2	TRBV9
CASTRTQATYEQYF	14	TRBJ2-7	TRBV2
CASSGEGLQPSGELFF	16	TRBJ2-2	TRBV5-4
CATRGRSGYGYTF	13	TRBJ1-2	TRBV4-2
CASIFVADTQYF	12	TRBJ2-3	TRBV30
CALSAGKLNSPLHF	14	TRBJ1-6	TRBV12-2
CASSEGGANSPLHF	14	TRBJ1-6	TRBV6-1
CACNRLVGSAEQYF	14	TRBJ2-7	TRBV30
CASSSPQGLRGYGYTF	16	TRBJ1-2	TRBV11-2
CASSLDRGRIGYTF	14	TRBJ1-2	TRBV5-4
CASSFRLAGGSETQYF	16	TRBJ2-5	TRBV19
CASTWDYNSPLHF	13	TRBJ1-6	TRBV19
CASRDGTDEKLFF	13	TRBJ1-4	TRBV10-2
CASSSRPGGEQYF	13	TRBJ2-7	TRBV5-1
CASSAGTSGGYEQYF	15	TRBJ2-7	TRBV9
CASRRTGGDEQYF	13	TRBJ2-7	TRBV6-1
CASSLVSSGGNEQFF	15	TRBJ2-1	TRBV5-1
CASSLSTGPNEQFF	14	TRBJ2-1	TRBV28
CASSLGDSSYEQYF	14	TRBJ2-7	TRBV5-5
CASSIRSWGRAYEQYF	16	TRBJ2-7	TRBV19
CAWSNGGANQPQHF	14	TRBJ1-5	TRBV30
CASSQDAPSGGIGGTGELFF	20	TRBJ2-2	TRBV4-1
CASSFPGGGTEAFF	14	TRBJ1-1	TRBV2
CASRDTGFRGGTEAFF	16	TRBJ1-1	TRBV19
CAWSVLSGDNQPQHF	15	TRBJ1-5	TRBV30
CASSLDRGQENYGYTF	16	TRBJ1-2	TRBV18
CASSPLGGPNTDTQYF	16	TRBJ2-3	TRBV11-2
CASSQLMAADTEAFF	15	TRBJ1-1	TRBV14
CASSRPDYGYTF	12	TRBJ1-2	TRBV5-4
CSALTGGAADTQYF	14	TRBJ2-3	TRBV29-1
CASKSQGVNYGYTF	14	TRBJ1-2	TRBV27
CASSALNYEQYF	12	TRBJ2-7	TRBV10-2
CASSDAGTSFYEQYF	15	TRBJ2-7	TRBV9
CASSDTGRGLHGYTF	15	TRBJ1-2	TRBV11-2
CASSGTSVGVDEQFF	15	TRBJ2-1	TRBV6-1
CASSLQGPASLNQKLFF	17	TRBJ1-4	TRBV5-6
CASSAAPGLFYGYTF	15	TRBJ1-2	TRBV7-3
CASSFSGQGAYEQYF	15	TRBJ2-7	TRBV5-1